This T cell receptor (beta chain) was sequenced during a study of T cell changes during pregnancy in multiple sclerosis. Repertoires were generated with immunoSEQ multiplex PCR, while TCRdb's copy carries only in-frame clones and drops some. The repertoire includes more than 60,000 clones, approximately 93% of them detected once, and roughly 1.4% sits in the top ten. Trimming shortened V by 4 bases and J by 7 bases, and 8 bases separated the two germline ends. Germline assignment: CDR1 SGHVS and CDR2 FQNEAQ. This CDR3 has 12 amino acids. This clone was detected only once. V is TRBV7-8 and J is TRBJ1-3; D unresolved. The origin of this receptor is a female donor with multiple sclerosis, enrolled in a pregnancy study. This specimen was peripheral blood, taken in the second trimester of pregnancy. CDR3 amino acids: CASSSRSNTIYF. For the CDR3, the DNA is TGTGCCAGCAGCTCGAGGAGTAACACCATATATTTT.